The 29 T cell receptor beta chains reported below all come from one sample, sequenced in a study of cytomegalovirus exposure and HLA in healthy donors. A multiplex PCR was run with 60 Vbeta primers and 13 Jbeta primers. The table came from immunoSEQ multiplex PCR; TCRdb's copy has only in-frame clones and leaves some out. The table has 150,000 to 180,000 clones, around 80% seen once; the top ten hold approximately 4%. The sample was PBMCs. Receptor source: a woman in her 40s in good health and CMV-seronegative.

A single count supports this clone. The V call is TRBV27, the J call TRBJ1-2, with TRBD1 as a possible D gene (6 bases). The germline CDR1 and CDR2 sequences are MNHEY and SMNVEV (reference sequence). CDR3 size: 15 residues. Trimming left V 4 bases short and J 4 bases short, with 16 bases between. The CDR3 nucleotides are TGTGCCAGCAGTTCCTCCCCTCGGGGGGCCTATGGCTACACCTTC. Translation: CASSSSPRGAYGYTF.

The genes are TRBV5-1 and TRBJ2-5; TRBD1 aligns across 7 bases. In germline, CDR1 is SGHRS, CDR2 YFSETQ. The CDR3 extends over 14 amino acids. J was trimmed by 1 base and V by 6 bases; bases with no gene match: 6. The CDR3 DNA sequence: TGCGCCAGCACCGATTGGACAGGCCAAGAGACCCAGTACTTC. Its translation is CASTDWTGQETQYF.

The chain combines TRBV18 with TRBJ1-2; maybe TRBD1 (6 bases). Trimming removed 2 bases from V and 8 bases from J, with 15 bases in between. The germline gives CDR1 KGHSH, CDR2 LQKENI. The CDR3 sequence is 14 residues long. CDR3: CASSPEGGYSGYTF. The CDR3 nucleotides are TGTGCCAGCTCACCAGAAGGGGGTTATTCAGGCTACACCTTC.

The CDR3 spells CASREAGGSYNEQFF. DNA of the CDR3: TGTGCCAGCAGAGAAGCGGGAGGCTCCTACAATGAGCAGTTCTTC. The chain has TRBV9 and TRBJ2-1, with 9 bases that match TRBD2. Trimming removed 5 bases from V and 0 bases from J; junction bases left unmatched: 3. Germline CDR1 is SGDLS and CDR2 is YYNGEE. The CDR3 length is 15 residues.

The gene calls are TRBV5-1 and TRBJ1-5; 7 bases align to TRBD1. Losses at the gene ends were 4 bases for V and 2 bases for J; bases not matched to a gene: 12. From germline, CDR1 is SGHRS and CDR2 YFSETQ. CDR3 size: 17 residues. The CDR3: CASSILQGVGRNQPQHF. CDR3 bases: TGCGCCAGCAGCATCCTTCAGGGGGTTGGGCGCAATCAGCCCCAGCATTTT.

The chain has TRBV13 and TRBJ1-1, with D possibly TRBD1 on 6 matching bases. Germline CDR1 reads PRHDT; CDR2 reads FYEKMQ (reference sequence). The CDR3 is 15 amino acids. With 5 bases removed from V and 4 bases from J, the gap between germline ends came to 17 bases. The CDR3 spells CASSERGQRRTEAFF. For the CDR3, the DNA is TGTGCCAGCAGCGAGAGAGGACAGAGGCGCACTGAAGCTTTCTTT.

The chain links TRBV7-9 to TRBJ1-6, with 9 bases lining up with TRBD1. Looked up from germline, CDR1 is SEHNR and CDR2 is FQNEAQ (reference sequence). The length of the CDR3 is 16 residues. V lost 3 bases, J lost 8 bases, and 8 bases stayed unmatched. CDR3 residues: CASSLGRTGADSPLHF. The CDR3 DNA sequence: TGTGCCAGCAGCTTGGGCAGGACAGGGGCGGATTCACCCCTCCACTTT.

The chain links TRBV6-5 to TRBJ1-1; D might be TRBD1 (5 bases). This CDR3 is 14 amino acids long. Germline CDR1 MNHEY, CDR2 SVGAGI. Deletions cut 7 bases from V and 7 bases from J, with 19 bases between. This CDR3 reads CASTSGLMGGEAFF. The CDR3 coding sequence is TGTGCCAGCACCTCAGGGTTAATGGGTGGTGAAGCTTTCTTT.

The V call is TRBV19, the J call TRBJ2-2; D uncertain. The V end was cut by 5 bases, the J end by 4 bases, with 14 bases between. This CDR3 is built from 15 residues. Germline-derived CDR1 and CDR2 are LNHDA and SQIVND (reference sequence). CDR3 sequence (DNA): TGTGCCAGTAGTTTAGCCCCTCCGGGCACCGGGGAGCTGTTTTTT. The encoded protein is CASSLAPPGTGELFF. The variable domain in full, with the rest retrieved from reference TRBV19 and TRBJ2-2, is DGGITQSPKYLFRKEGQNVTLSCEQNLNHDAMYWYRQDPGQGLRLIYYSQIVNDFQKGDIAEGYSVSREKKESFPLTVTSAQKNPTAFYLCASSLAPPGTGELFFGEGSRLTVL.

A remark on this clone: This sample also contains other DNA sequences that code for the same CDR3. This chain uses TRBV30 with TRBJ1-4; 10 positions agree with TRBD1. In germline, CDR1 is GTSNPN, CDR2 SVGIG (reference sequence). J was trimmed by 5 bases and V by 3 bases; bases with no gene match: 6. This CDR3 is 15 amino acids long. The CDR3 reads CAWRGGDRGNEKLFF. As DNA, the CDR3 is TGTGCCTGGAGGGGGGGGGACAGGGGAAATGAAAAACTGTTTTTT.

The chain has TRBV25-1 and TRBJ1-5; D not resolved. The CDR3 has 15 amino acids. The V end was cut by 6 bases, the J end by 6 bases, with 18 bases between. The germline CDR1 and CDR2 sequences are MGHDK and SYGVNS. The CDR3 sequence: CASRVASMACQPQHF. Here the CDR3 DNA reads TGTGCCAGCAGAGTGGCCTCCATGGCCTGTCAGCCCCAGCATTTT.

The J gene is TRBJ1-1, the V gene TRBV27; TRBD1 matches 9 bases. Germline CDR1 and CDR2: MNHEY and SMNVEV (reference sequence). The CDR3 runs 16 residues. The ends lost 5 bases at V and 2 bases at J; junction bases unmatched: 9. The CDR3 DNA follows: TGTGCCAGCAGTCCTCGGACAGGGGAGCCCAACACTGAAGCTTTCTTT. Residues: CASSPRTGEPNTEAFF.

The chain uses TRBV19 and TRBJ1-2; a weak D match, TRBD1 (6 bases). V gave up 3 bases and J gave up 1 base, with 9 bases separating them. Germline V lookup: CDR1 LNHDA, CDR2 SQIVND (reference sequence). This CDR3 has 14 residues. This CDR3 reads CASSINRDNYGYTF. Written as DNA, the CDR3 is TGTGCCAGTAGTATTAACAGGGATAACTATGGCTACACCTTC.

This clone was recorded only once. The V and J genes are TRBV6-1 and TRBJ1-2; 10 nucleotides align to TRBD1. The CDR3 consists of 14 residues. Germline CDR1 and CDR2: MNHNS and SASEGT. Germline trimming cut 5 bases from V and 5 bases from J; bases unmatched to any gene: 5. The CDR3 DNA follows: TGTGCCAGCAGTCCGGGACAGGGGCGATATGGCTACACCTTC. It translates to CASSPGQGRYGYTF.

V is TRBV4-1 and J is TRBJ2-5, with 8 bases fitting TRBD1. CDR1 and CDR2 (germline): MGHRA, YSYEKL. V lost 2 bases, J lost 4 bases, and 3 bases stayed unmatched. The CDR3 spans 14 residues. The CDR3 coding sequence is TGCGCCAGCAGCCAACCGGACAGGGCAGAGACCCAGTACTTC. Translated, it gives CASSQPDRAETQYF.

The V and J genes are TRBV7-2 and TRBJ1-5; possible D gene TRBD1, 5 bases. There are 15 residues in the CDR3. In germline, CDR1 is SGHTA, CDR2 FQGNSA. Trimming stripped 3 bases from V and 1 base from J, with 10 bases between. Here the CDR3 reads CASSFGGLSNQPQHF. CDR3 sequence (DNA): TGTGCCAGCAGCTTCGGGGGTTTAAGCAATCAGCCCCAGCATTTT.

The gene calls are TRBV27 and TRBJ1-2; TRBD1 agrees at 7 bases. The V and J ends lost 3 bases and 2 bases, in that order; junction bases with no gene match: 0. CDR3 length: 13 amino acids. Germline values: CDR1 MNHEY, CDR2 SMNVEV (reference sequence). The CDR3 sequence is CASSLGQNYGYTF. CDR3 nucleotides: TGTGCCAGCAGTTTGGGACAGAACTATGGCTACACCTTC.

This chain uses TRBV6-5 with TRBJ2-7, with D perhaps TRBD2 (6 bases). V was shortened by 0 bases and J by 6 bases, with 12 bases between the two germline ends. The CDR3 consists of 14 residues. The germline V gene encodes CDR1 MNHEY and CDR2 SVGAGI. CDR3 sequence: CASSYSRGGAEQYF. CDR3 nucleotide sequence: TGTGCCAGCAGTTACTCGCGGGGTGGAGCCGAGCAGTACTTC.

The J gene is TRBJ1-5, the V gene TRBV11-3, with D uncertain. Per germline, CDR1 SGHNT and CDR2 YENEEA. The CDR3 totals 13 residues. The V gene lost 3 bases and the J gene lost 4 bases, with 7 bases spanning the gap. The CDR3 bases are TGTGCCAGCAGCTTCCCTCTTAATCAGCCCCAGCATTTT. Protein product: CASSFPLNQPQHF.

V is TRBV6-1 and J is TRBJ1-1, with D tentatively TRBD1 (5 bases). Between the trimmed V and J ends, which lost 10 bases and 3 bases, there was a span of 15 bases. In germline, CDR1 is MNHNS, CDR2 SASEGT. The CDR3 has 13 amino acids. The chain's CDR3 is CATAMDTYTEAFF. The CDR3 DNA reads as TGTGCCACGGCCATGGACACCTACACTGAAGCTTTCTTT.

This chain's CDR3 is CASSIQVNTEAFF. CDR3 nucleotides: TGTGCCAGTAGTATCCAGGTTAACACTGAAGCTTTCTTT. This chain links TRBV19 with TRBJ1-1; unclear D gene. V lost 3 bases to trimming and J lost 2 bases, with 7 bases between them. This CDR3 comprises 13 residues. Germline V gives CDR1 LNHDA, CDR2 SQIVND (reference sequence).

The gene calls are TRBV5-1 and TRBJ1-3; D unclear. CDR1 is SGHRS, CDR2 YFSETQ, per germline. This CDR3 is 12 amino acids long. The ends were cut back, 4 bases at V and 3 bases at J, with 5 bases in the middle. CDR3 sequence reads: CASSEGGNTIYF. As DNA, the CDR3 is TGCGCCAGCAGCGAGGGTGGAAACACCATATATTTT.

The DNA for the CDR3 is TGTGCCAGCACCTTTACAGGGTTATCTAACTATGGCTACACCTTC. Its protein product is CASTFTGLSNYGYTF. V and J are TRBV7-9 and TRBJ1-2; possible D gene TRBD1, 6 bases. This CDR3 is built from 15 residues. Germline assignment: CDR1 SEHNR and CDR2 FQNEAQ (reference sequence). V gave up 7 bases and J gave up 0 bases, with 15 bases separating them.

The rearrangement joins TRBV2 to TRBJ2-1, with D perhaps TRBD1 (5 bases). The CDR3 totals 15 residues. V was cut by 4 bases and J by 0 bases, with 10 bases left in between. In germline, CDR1 is SNHLY, CDR2 FYNNEI. DNA of the CDR3: TGTGCCAGCAGTGGGGGCAGGAGCTCCTACAATGAGCAGTTCTTC. This codes for CASSGGRSSYNEQFF.

This clone was recorded once. The V and J genes are TRBV5-1 and TRBJ2-7, with TRBD1 matching over 8 bases. Germline V gene sequence: CDR1 SGHRS, CDR2 YFSETQ. Trimming cost V 4 bases and J 6 bases; bases outside gene matches: 9. There are 14 residues in the CDR3. CDR3 DNA: TGCGCCAGCAGCCTCGGACAGGGTGAGGGCGAGCAGTACTTC. It translates to CASSLGQGEGEQYF. Full variable domain (outside the CDR3, taken from reference TRBV5-1 and TRBJ2-7): KAGVTQTPRYLIKTRGQQVTLSCSPISGHRSVSWYQQTPGQGLQFLFEYFSETQRNKGNFPGRFSGRQFSNSRSEMNVSTLELGDSALYLCASSLGQGEGEQYFGPGTRLTVT.

V gene TRBV19 combines with J gene TRBJ2-2; 9 bases are shared with TRBD2. Germline V gene sequence: CDR1 LNHDA, CDR2 SQIVND (reference sequence). Losses at the gene ends were 5 bases for V and 3 bases for J; bases not matched to a gene: 13. There are 18 residues in the CDR3. The DNA of the CDR3 is TGTGCCAGTAGTGACCCCTCTGGGGTAGCGGGAGACACCGGGGAGCTGTTTTTT. It encodes CASSDPSGVAGDTGELFF.

The genes are TRBV30 and TRBJ2-7; maybe TRBD1 (5 bases). This CDR3 is 11 amino acids long. V was pared by 2 bases and J by 5 bases, with 7 bases between. Germline loops: CDR1 GTSNPN, CDR2 SVGIG (reference sequence). Here the CDR3 reads CAWSKGHEQYF. The DNA of the CDR3 is TGTGCCTGGAGTAAGGGGCACGAGCAGTACTTC.

The chain recombines TRBV28 with TRBJ1-1; 7 positions match TRBD1. CDR3 length: 15 amino acids. V shed 8 bases and J 0 bases; nucleotides not matched to a gene: 9. Germline assignment: CDR1 MDHEN and CDR2 SYDVKM. The DNA for the CDR3 is TGTGCCAGCCAGGACAGGCTAATAATGAACACTGAAGCTTTCTTT. The encoded protein is CASQDRLIMNTEAFF.

V and J are TRBV2 and TRBJ1-5; 9 bases map to TRBD1. The CDR3 contains 16 residues. Germline V gene lookup returns CDR1 SNHLY and CDR2 FYNNEI. Trimming cost V 6 bases and J 4 bases; bases outside gene matches: 10. CDR3 coding DNA: TGTGCCAGCAGCGAAAATACCGGGACAGGGAATCAGCCCCAGCATTTT. Amino acids: CASSENTGTGNQPQHF. Complete variable domain (other parts from reference TRBV2 and TRBJ1-5): EPEVTQTPSHQVTQMGQEVILRCVPISNHLYFYWYRQILGQKVEFLVSFYNNEISEKSEIFDDQFSVERPDGSNFTLKIRSTKLEDSAMYFCASSENTGTGNQPQHFGDGTRLSIL.